The 8 T cell receptor beta chains below were found in one sample sequenced in a study of T cell responses to AZD1222 COVID-19 vaccine. Here immunoSEQ multiplex PCR was the method, and the copy in TCRdb shows in-frame clones only, minus some. The sample consists of about 210,000 clones, approximately 94% of them appearing once. This sample comprised peripheral blood, obtained 28 days after the second dose of the MenACWY control vaccine. These receptors all stem from an adult who received the MenACWY meningococcal vaccine as a control.

The V gene is TRBV18, the J gene TRBJ2-1; tentatively, D is TRBD1 (5 bases). The CDR3 totals 13 residues. Per the germline V gene, CDR1 is KGHSH and CDR2 is LQKENI. The V gene lost 1 base and the J gene lost 5 bases, with 6 bases spanning the gap. In nucleotides, the CDR3 is TGTGCCAGCTCACCACAACAGGACAATGAGCAGTTCTTC. As protein: CASSPQQDNEQFF.

The chain carries TRBV5-1 and TRBJ1-4; D not certain. With 3 bases removed from V and 5 bases from J, the gap between germline ends came to 14 bases. Germline V gene data show CDR1 as SGHRS and CDR2 as YFSETQ. The CDR3 totals 15 residues. CDR3 loop: CASSSLGLQNEKLFF. For the CDR3, the DNA is TGCGCCAGCAGCTCCTTGGGTTTACAGAATGAAAAACTGTTTTTT.

The chain recombines TRBV9 with TRBJ1-2, with 8 positions matching TRBD1. V was pared by 6 bases and J by 4 bases, with 5 bases of the junction left unmatched. The CDR3 loop spans 13 amino acids. Germline loops: CDR1 SGDLS, CDR2 YYNGEE. CDR3 nucleotide sequence: TGTGCCAGCACCGGACAGGGACTCTATGGCTACACCTTC. Encoded protein: CASTGQGLYGYTF.

This chain connects TRBV9 to TRBJ1-6; TRBD1 matches at 9 bases. Germline V lookup: CDR1 SGDLS, CDR2 YYNGEE. Unmatched junction bases numbered 4, after V lost 6 bases and J lost 6 bases. The CDR3 runs 14 residues. The DNA of the CDR3 is TGTGCCAGCAACCCGGGACAGGGTAATTCACCCCTCCACTTT. Protein product: CASNPGQGNSPLHF.

This sequence joins TRBV29-1 and TRBJ2-2; D is uncertain. There are 15 residues in the CDR3. Germline V lookup: CDR1 SQVTM, CDR2 ANQGSEA. Trimming took off 6 bases at V and 0 bases at J, with 14 bases between the two ends. CDR3 nucleotides: TGCAGCGTCGGTGTTGCTGCTTCGAACACCGGGGAGCTGTTTTTT. Residues: CSVGVAASNTGELFF.

This chain links TRBV9 with TRBJ2-7; TRBD2 is a possible D gene (6 bases). CDR1 SGDLS and CDR2 YYNGEE come from the germline V gene. The V end was cut by 0 bases, the J end by 6 bases, with 13 bases between. The CDR3 loop spans 14 amino acids. The CDR3 DNA sequence: TGTGCCAGCAGCGTAGAAGATCGGGGGTCCGAGCAGTACTTC. As protein: CASSVEDRGSEQYF.

The chain employs TRBV6-4 and TRBJ2-3; TRBD2 matches at 10 bases. In germline, CDR1 is MRHNA, CDR2 SNTAGT. The junction had 5 bases not matched to a gene; V was cut back by 5 bases and J by 3 bases. This CDR3 spans 15 amino acids. The CDR3 spells CASSPSGGATDTQYF. CDR3 bases: TGTGCCAGCAGTCCCAGCGGGGGGGCTACAGATACGCAGTATTTT.

The chain links TRBV7-2 to TRBJ2-7; perhaps TRBD1 as D (5 bases). The CDR3 contains 14 residues. Germline CDR1 is SGHTA and CDR2 is FQGNSA. Trimming removed 0 bases from V and 0 bases from J, with 6 bases in between. CDR3: CASSLADSSYEQYF. DNA of the CDR3: TGTGCCAGCAGCTTAGCCGACAGCTCCTACGAGCAGTACTTC. The whole variable domain, filled in from reference TRBV7-2 and TRBJ2-7, reads GAGVSQSPSNKVTEKGKDVELRCDPISGHTALYWYRQSLGQGLEFLIYFQGNSAPDKSGLPSDRFSAERTGGSVSTLTIQRTQQEDSAVYLCASSLADSSYEQYFGPGTRLTVT.